This passage covers 19 T cell receptor beta chains from one sample sequenced in a study of CD8+ T cells in alopecia areata. Once RNA had been extracted, it was reverse transcribed into cDNA to act as the sequencing template. Clones were sequenced by immunoSEQ multiplex PCR, and TCRdb holds only the in-frame ones, with some missing. The sample has roughly 140,000 clones, about 53% seen once; the top ten hold roughly 19%. Specimen: CD8+ T cells sorted from blood, collected at week 0. These receptors were obtained from a human donor with alopecia areata.

This sequence joins TRBV30 and TRBJ2-7; 10 bases are a match to TRBD1. V shed 0 bases, J shed 0 bases, and the junction held 2 bases outside the gene matches. The V gene's germline CDR1 is GTSNPN and CDR2 SVGIG (reference sequence). The CDR3 is made up of 15 amino acids. The CDR3 sequence is CAWSVGQGSSYEQYF. DNA of the CDR3: TGTGCCTGGAGTGTGGGACAGGGGTCCTCCTACGAGCAGTACTTC.

The rearrangement links TRBV29-1 to TRBJ2-3; D gene ambiguous. The CDR3 runs 14 residues. In germline, CDR1 is SQVTM, CDR2 ANQGSEA. V lost 6 bases to trimming and J lost 2 bases, with 15 bases between them. CDR3 DNA: TGCAGCGTCCTATGGGATGGGGTCACAGATACGCAGTATTTT. Translation: CSVLWDGVTDTQYF.

The rearrangement joins TRBV27 to TRBJ1-3, with TRBD1 as a possible D gene (5 bases). The J call may be wrong; the DNA end is better matched by TRBJ2-2. The germline gives CDR1 MNHEY, CDR2 SMNVEV (reference sequence). This CDR3 has 13 residues. The CDR3 sequence: CASTRANTGELFF. The CDR3 DNA sequence: TGTGCCAGCACCAGGGCGAACACCGGGGAGCTGTTTTTT.

This clone has a handful of counts. The chain employs TRBV7-8 and TRBJ2-7; tentatively, D is TRBD1 (6 bases). V was clipped by 2 bases and J by 5 bases, with 13 bases between them. Germline V lookup: CDR1 SGHVS, CDR2 FQNEAQ. The CDR3 spans 14 residues. CDR3 nucleotide sequence: TGTGCCAGCAGCTTAAGCAGGGGAATGGACGAGCAGTACTTC. This gives the protein CASSLSRGMDEQYF.

The chain joins TRBV29-1 to TRBJ2-7; 14 bases are shared with TRBD2. The CDR3 totals 16 residues. Per the germline V gene, CDR1 is SQVTM and CDR2 is ANQGSEA. V dropped 6 bases and J dropped 5; count of bases not matched to a gene: 12. The CDR3 region has the DNA TGCAGCGTCCAACCCCGCTGGGGACTAGCGGGGGACGAGCAGTACTTC. Its protein product is CSVQPRWGLAGDEQYF.

V usage is TRBV13 and J usage is TRBJ2-2; D is undetermined. Germline lookup yields CDR1 PRHDT and CDR2 FYEKMQ (reference sequence). Trimming shortened V by 5 bases and J by 1 base, and 14 bases separated the two germline ends. The CDR3 consists of 16 residues. CDR3 sequence (DNA): TGTGCCAGCAGCCTCGCGGACCGCAAGAACACCGGGGAGCTGTTTTTT. Encoded protein: CASSLADRKNTGELFF.

This chain connects TRBV2 to TRBJ2-5, with 8 nucleotides matching TRBD1. CDR1 is SNHLY and CDR2 is FYNNEI in the germline V gene. Losses at the gene ends were 4 bases for V and 0 bases for J; bases not matched to a gene: 1. There are 14 residues in the CDR3. CDR3 coding DNA: TGTGCCAGCAGTGCGGACAGGGACCAAGAGACCCAGTACTTC. Amino acids: CASSADRDQETQYF.

The chain recombines TRBV11-2 with TRBJ2-7, with D maybe TRBD1 (6 bases). Trimming removed 0 bases from V and 5 bases from J, with 20 bases in between. This CDR3 region has 17 residues. Germline lookup yields CDR1 SGHAT and CDR2 FQNNGV. The CDR3 sequence: CASSLDNRARGQDEQYF. The CDR3 nucleotides are TGTGCCAGCAGCTTAGACAACAGGGCAAGGGGACAAGACGAGCAGTACTTC.

The chain employs TRBV4-3 and TRBJ2-2; tentatively, D is TRBD2 (5 bases). From germline, CDR1 is LGHNA and CDR2 YSLEER. With 0 bases removed from V and 4 bases from J, the gap between germline ends came to 6 bases. The CDR3 loop spans 14 amino acids. Here the CDR3 DNA reads TGCGCCAGCAGCCAAGAACGGGGCACCGGGGAGCTGTTTTTT. Protein product: CASSQERGTGELFF.

This clone was observed many times. This chain links TRBV9 with TRBJ1-6, with D tentatively TRBD1 (6 bases). The CDR3 has 15 amino acids. The V gene's germline CDR1 is SGDLS and CDR2 YYNGEE. Trimming shortened V by 4 bases and J by 7 bases, and 15 bases separated the two germline ends. The DNA of the CDR3 is TGTGCCAGCAGCCCGGGGACATCGCTAAATTCACCCCTCCACTTT. Translating gives CASSPGTSLNSPLHF. The full variable domain, in which reference TRBV9 and TRBJ1-6 provide the parts outside the CDR3, is DSGVTQTPKHLITATGQRVTLRCSPRSGDLSVYWYQQSLDQGLQFLIQYYNGEERAKGNILERFSAQQFPDLHSELNLSSLELGDSALYFCASSPGTSLNSPLHFGNGTRLTVT.

This clone was found a few times. The chain carries TRBV4-1 and TRBJ1-2; 8 bases agree with TRBD1. The CDR3 covers 14 residues. V gave up 3 bases and J gave up 4 bases; unmatched junction bases: 4. Germline lookup yields CDR1 MGHRA and CDR2 YSYEKL. This CDR3 is CASSHGQGSYGYTF. As DNA, the CDR3 is TGCGCCAGCAGCCACGGACAGGGAAGCTATGGCTACACCTTC.

The genes are TRBV14 and TRBJ2-3; unclear D gene. The V end was cut by 0 bases, the J end by 4 bases, with 14 bases between. Per the germline V gene, CDR1 is SGHDN and CDR2 is FVKESK. CDR3 length equals 16 residues. Here the CDR3 reads CASSQEWPASADTQYF. In DNA, the CDR3 is TGTGCCAGCAGCCAAGAGTGGCCGGCAAGCGCAGATACGCAGTATTTT.

V usage is TRBV6-5 and J usage is TRBJ1-1; D ambiguous. CDR1 and CDR2 from the germline V gene are MNHEY and SVGAGI. V was pared by 8 bases and J by 5 bases, with 12 bases between. The CDR3 spans 12 residues. The CDR3 coding sequence is TGTGCCAGCCAAGGCTCCGGGACTGAAGCTTTCTTT. Translating it yields CASQGSGTEAFF.

This clone turned up a few times. A read error may account for a junction end that differs from germline. This chain joins TRBV6-4 and TRBJ2-5; TRBD1 matches 9 bases. The CDR3 contains 17 residues. Germline loops: CDR1 MRHNA, CDR2 SNTAGT. The CDR3: CASSYSSGQGYQETQYF. The CDR3 DNA sequence: TGTGCCAGCAGTTACTCCTCGGGACAGGGATACCAAGAGACCCAGTACTTC.

The V and J genes are TRBV2 and TRBJ1-1; 9 bases are a match to TRBD1. Germline lookup yields CDR1 SNHLY and CDR2 FYNNEI. V was clipped by 8 bases and J by 4 bases; unmatched bases: 17. The CDR3 sequence is 17 residues long. CDR3 amino acids: CASGGQGTAGFPTEAFF. The CDR3 region has the DNA TGTGCCAGCGGTGGACAGGGGACGGCCGGTTTTCCCACTGAAGCTTTCTTT.

In this sample, this clone turned up a few times. The rearrangement joins TRBV13 to TRBJ2-7, with D possibly being TRBD2 (5 bases). The CDR3 is 13 amino acids. V was trimmed by 3 bases and J by 5 bases, leaving 11 bases between them. Germline assignment: CDR1 PRHDT and CDR2 FYEKMQ (reference sequence). The CDR3 nucleotides are TGTGCCAGCAGCTTGGTCCCGAGGGACGAGCAGTACTTC. Protein sequence: CASSLVPRDEQYF.

The V and J genes are TRBV12-5 and TRBJ2-1, with TRBD2 as a possible D gene (7 bases). The V and J ends lost 7 bases and 8 bases respectively, with 12 bases between them. The CDR3 totals 12 residues. CDR1 and CDR2 from the germline V gene are LGHNT and FRNRAP. The CDR3 spells CASAVGGHEQFF. The DNA for the CDR3 is TGTGCTAGTGCGGTCGGGGGGCATGAGCAGTTCTTC.

V usage is TRBV5-6 and J usage is TRBJ1-5; no clear D. Per the germline V gene, CDR1 is SGHDT and CDR2 is YYEEEE. This CDR3 region has 13 residues. Trimming shortened V by 0 bases and J by 5 bases, and 6 bases separated the two germline ends. The CDR3 here is CASSLGRHQPQHF. The CDR3 nucleotides read TGTGCCAGCAGCTTGGGACGACATCAGCCCCAGCATTTT.

This chain links TRBV25-1 with TRBJ2-1, with 10 positions matching TRBD2. The V gene end was trimmed by 6 bases and the J gene end by 9 bases; junction bases not matched to a gene: 5. Germline CDR1 reads MGHDK; CDR2 reads SYGVNS. The CDR3 is made up of 13 amino acids. CDR3 loop: CASRSLAGGEQFF. The CDR3 DNA sequence: TGTGCCAGCAGATCCTTAGCGGGGGGTGAGCAGTTCTTC.